This entry lists 14 T cell receptor beta chains sequenced from one sample in a study of cytomegalovirus exposure and HLA in healthy donors. Libraries were prepared by immunoSEQ multiplex PCR; TCRdb keeps only in-frame clonotypes and omits some of them. Here the sample spans 120,000 or so clones, roughly 89% being singletons. The sample taken for sequencing was PBMCs. Receptors were obtained from a woman younger than 35 in good health and CMV-seronegative.

V and J are TRBV12-5 and TRBJ2-3; perhaps TRBD1 as D (7 bases). Germline values: CDR1 LGHNT, CDR2 FRNRAP. Trimming removed 5 bases at V and 0 bases at J, with 27 bases between. The CDR3 has 20 residues. The CDR3 region has the DNA TGTGCTAGTGGTCCCGAAAGGGGGGACAGCGGCTTCCATAGCACAGATACGCAGTATTTT. The encoded protein is CASGPERGDSGFHSTDTQYF.

The J gene is TRBJ2-3, the V gene TRBV9, with a possible D match to TRBD1 (5 bases). Germline V gene data show CDR1 as SGDLS and CDR2 as YYNGEE. V dropped 4 bases and J dropped 0 bases, with 15 bases sitting between them. This CDR3 has 16 amino acids. The CDR3 reads CASSMTVQASTDTQYF. For the CDR3, the DNA is TGTGCCAGCAGCATGACAGTACAAGCTAGCACAGATACGCAGTATTTT.

The genes are TRBV5-4 and TRBJ2-5; TRBD2 agrees at 10 bases. The germline CDR1 and CDR2 sequences are SGHNT and YYREEE (reference sequence). J was trimmed by 1 base and V by 3 bases; bases with no gene match: 12. The CDR3 length is 18 residues. The CDR3 spells CASSSRASGGPTQETQYF. The CDR3 DNA reads as TGTGCCAGCAGCTCCCGGGCTAGCGGGGGACCAACCCAAGAGACCCAGTACTTC.

The V gene is TRBV11-2, the J gene TRBJ1-2, with D uncertain. The CDR3 sequence is 14 residues long. Trimming shortened V by 1 base and J by 2 bases, and 8 bases separated the two germline ends. Looked up from germline, CDR1 is SGHAT and CDR2 is FQNNGV. CDR3 coding DNA: TGTGCCAGCAGCTTAGGGACGGGGAACTATGGCTACACCTTC. Its translation is CASSLGTGNYGYTF.

The J gene is TRBJ2-7, the V gene TRBV28, with D hard to call. The germline V gene encodes CDR1 MDHEN and CDR2 SYDVKM. Trimming pared 0 bases from V and 7 bases from J, leaving 10 bases between. The CDR3 sequence is 13 residues long. The DNA of the CDR3 is TGTGCCAGCAGTTTATGGAGCCCGCCTGAGCAGTACTTC. Translating gives CASSLWSPPEQYF.

The chain couples TRBV6-5 to TRBJ2-5; D not resolved. V lost 1 base to trimming and J lost 5 bases, with 14 bases between them. This CDR3 has 15 residues. The germline CDR1 and CDR2 sequences are MNHEY and SVGAGI. In DNA form, the CDR3 reads TGTGCCAGCAGTTACTTCGGTGTCTCGCGGGAGACCCAGTACTTC. Translation gives CASSYFGVSRETQYF.

The chain couples TRBV10-1 to TRBJ2-7; 8 nucleotides agree with TRBD1. CDR1 is WNHNN, CDR2 SYGVQD, per germline (reference sequence). V lost 2 bases and J lost 3; bases outside the gene matches: 6. The CDR3 contains 15 residues. In DNA form, the CDR3 reads TGCGCCAGCAGTGAGGACCCGGGACAGGACTACGAGCAGTACTTC. This translates into CASSEDPGQDYEQYF.

The chain is built from TRBV7-2 and TRBJ2-7; 7 positions agree with TRBD1. The V gene end was trimmed by 4 bases and the J gene end by 7 bases; junction bases not matched to a gene: 10. Germline V lookup: CDR1 SGHTA, CDR2 FQGNSA. The CDR3 loop spans 14 amino acids. The CDR3 region is CASSSMTGSDEQYF. The CDR3 nucleotides are TGTGCCAGCAGCTCGATGACAGGGTCAGATGAGCAGTACTTC.

This clone appeared once. The rearrangement joins TRBV6-1 to TRBJ2-5; 8 bases line up with TRBD1. This CDR3 has 15 amino acids. V dropped 7 bases and J dropped 2; count of bases not matched to a gene: 9. Germline values: CDR1 MNHNS, CDR2 SASEGT. CDR3 loop: CASTASGTGQETQYF. DNA for the CDR3: TGTGCCAGCACCGCGTCCGGGACAGGACAAGAGACCCAGTACTTC.

The chain uses TRBV27 and TRBJ2-7; D might be TRBD1 (6 bases). Germline lookup yields CDR1 MNHEY and CDR2 SMNVEV (reference sequence). The V gene lost 10 bases and the J gene lost 2 bases, with 18 bases spanning the gap. The CDR3 length is 14 residues. CDR3 bases: TGTGCCACCAGAGGTCGACAGGAAGCCTACGAGCAGTACTTC. Translated, it gives CATRGRQEAYEQYF.

This sequence joins TRBV15 and TRBJ1-1; D gene uncertain. Trimming took off 5 bases at V and 9 bases at J, with 10 bases between the two ends. The CDR3 covers 11 residues. The germline CDR1 and CDR2 sequences are LNHNV and YYDKDF (reference sequence). CDR3 nucleotides: TGTGCCACCAGCGGAAGCGGTAAAGCTTTCTTT. Protein: CATSGSGKAFF.

The chain uses TRBV2 and TRBJ1-1; D call uncertain. This CDR3 spans 12 amino acids. Trimming cost V 3 bases and J 8 bases, with 10 bases left between them. Per germline, CDR1 SNHLY and CDR2 FYNNEI. CDR3 amino acids: CASSDEQPEAFF. The CDR3 bases are TGTGCCAGCAGTGATGAACAGCCCGAAGCTTTCTTT.

The V gene is TRBV27, the J gene TRBJ2-1; D perhaps matches TRBD1 (6 bases). V lost 3 bases and J 9 bases, leaving 9 bases between the germline ends. This CDR3 comprises 12 residues. The germline gives CDR1 MNHEY, CDR2 SMNVEV (reference sequence). In nucleotides, the CDR3 is TGTGCCAGCAGTTTTCAGGGGCGTGAGCAGTTCTTC. Its protein product is CASSFQGREQFF.

CDR3 DNA: TGTGCCAGCAGCTGGGATGGGGGGACTAGCAATGAGCAGTTCTTC. Protein sequence: CASSWDGGTSNEQFF. The chain uses TRBV5-4 and TRBJ2-1; 8 bases map to TRBD2. Germline assignment: CDR1 SGHNT and CDR2 YYREEE (reference sequence). The ends lost 3 bases at V and 6 bases at J; junction bases unmatched: 8. CDR3 length: 15 amino acids.